These 23 T cell receptor beta chains were all obtained from the same sample, sequenced in a study of identical twins. From the 5' RACE reads, TCRdb called clonotypes with MiXCR, one entry per CDR3 protein. This table has about 520,000 distinct CDR3 sequences, 22% appearing once. These same records also appear under a second study, on T cells expressing NK-cell markers.

Sequencing used CD4+ T cells sorted from blood. These receptor sequences come from a woman aged 18-35 years in good health.

This sequence joins TRBV6-2 or TRBV6-3 and TRBJ2-7; TRBD1 matches 8 bases. Trimming removed 7 bases from V and 5 bases from J; junction bases left unmatched: 7. Per the germline V gene, CDR1 is MNHEY and CDR2 is SVGEGT. This CDR3 has 13 amino acids. The CDR3 nucleotides read TGTGCCAGCACCCGACAGGGGTCGAACGAGCAGTACTTC. Its protein product is CASTRQGSNEQYF.

The rearrangement uses TRBV9 and TRBJ1-2, with 9 bases aligning to TRBD1. Germline CDR1 reads SGDLS; CDR2 reads YYNGEE. The junction had 5 bases not matched to a gene; V was cut back by 1 base and J by 7 bases. There are 14 residues in the CDR3. CDR3 DNA: TGTGCCAGCAGCGTAACGGGACAGGGCGCTGGCTACACCTTC. Amino acids: CASSVTGQGAGYTF. The whole variable domain, filled in from reference TRBV9 and TRBJ1-2, reads DSGVTQTPKHLITATGQRVTLRCSPRSGDLSVYWYQQSLDQGLQFLIQYYNGEERAKGNILERFSAQQFPDLHSELNLSSLELGDSALYFCASSVTGQGAGYTFGSGTRLTVV.

CDR3 loop: CASTTRLNSYEQYF. CDR3 nucleotide sequence: TGTGCCAGCACGACTCGTCTGAACTCCTACGAGCAGTACTTC. This chain links TRBV6-1 with TRBJ2-7, with unresolved D. The CDR3 is made up of 14 amino acids. The V gene lost 7 bases and the J gene lost 0 bases, with 13 bases spanning the gap. The germline CDR1 and CDR2 sequences are MNHNS and SASEGT.

J is TRBJ2-7 and V is TRBV6-1, with a tentative D call TRBD1 (6 bases). The ends were cut back, 4 bases at V and 6 bases at J, with 16 bases in the middle. Per the germline V gene, CDR1 is MNHNS and CDR2 is SASEGT. The CDR3 contains 14 residues. CDR3 protein: CASSATGFSGEQYF. The DNA for the CDR3 is TGTGCCAGCAGTGCCACAGGGTTTAGTGGCGAGCAGTACTTC.

This clonotype was recorded a few times. This chain links TRBV18 with TRBJ1-1; D is possibly TRBD1 (6 bases). This CDR3 is built from 13 residues. Trimming shortened V by 2 bases and J by 6 bases, and 10 bases separated the two germline ends. The V gene's germline CDR1 is KGHSH and CDR2 LQKENI. CDR3 in amino acids: CASSPRGGPEAFF. The CDR3 nucleotides are TGTGCCAGCTCACCAAGGGGGGGGCCTGAAGCTTTCTTT.

This clonotype turned up a few times. The rearrangement uses TRBV20-1 and TRBJ2-4, with 7 bases identical to TRBD1. CDR1 is DFQATT and CDR2 is SNEGSKA in the germline V gene (reference sequence). This CDR3 has 13 residues. Trimming at V came to 0 bases and at J to 4 bases, leaving 0 bases not matched to a gene. CDR3 nucleotides: TGCAGTGCTAGAGACAGGGGGAAAAACATTCAGTACTTC. It translates to CSARDRGKNIQYF.

This clonotype was found a few times. The chain recombines TRBV20-1 with TRBJ1-3; tentative D call: TRBD1 (5 bases). The V end was cut by 4 bases, the J end by 2 bases, with 6 bases between. The CDR3 is 12 amino acids. Germline values: CDR1 DFQATT, CDR2 SNEGSKA (reference sequence). The CDR3 is CSATGPGNTIYF. The CDR3, as DNA: TGCAGTGCTACAGGGCCTGGAAACACCATATATTTT.

This clonotype was recorded a few times. The chain employs TRBV5-8 and TRBJ1-1; D gene unclear. The CDR3 contains 14 residues. Trimming shortened V by 2 bases and J by 11 bases, and 19 bases separated the two germline ends. Germline V gives CDR1 SGHTS, CDR2 YDEGEE. The CDR3, as DNA: TGTGCCAGCAGCTTTGGGCCCACGGACCTAGTGGCTTTCTTT. Protein: CASSFGPTDLVAFF.

This clonotype was seen a single time. J is TRBJ2-7 and V is TRBV6-5; D not resolved. Germline CDR1 is MNHEY and CDR2 is SVGAGI. Trimming removed 0 bases at V and 12 bases at J, with 15 bases between. This CDR3 is built from 13 residues. CDR3: CASSYSNRAVRYF. CDR3 nucleotides: TGTGCCAGCAGTTACTCAAACCGGGCAGTCCGGTACTTC.

A few counts support this clonotype. V is TRBV10-3 and J is TRBJ2-2; D gene ambiguous. CDR3 length: 11 amino acids. The germline V gene has CDR1 ENHRY and CDR2 SYGVKD. With 5 bases removed from V and 4 bases from J, the gap between germline ends came to 2 bases. CDR3 in amino acids: CAISTTGELFF. CDR3 coding DNA: TGTGCCATCAGTACCACCGGGGAGCTGTTTTTT.

V is TRBV6-5 and J is TRBJ1-1, with unresolved D. The CDR3 covers 13 residues. V gave up 3 bases and J gave up 2 bases, with 7 bases separating them. Per the germline V gene, CDR1 is MNHEY and CDR2 is SVGAGI. The CDR3 bases are TGTGCCAGCAGTTATCTCTCAAACACTGAAGCTTTCTTT. Amino acid sequence: CASSYLSNTEAFF.

The chain carries TRBV20-1 and TRBJ2-1, with 9 bases fitting TRBD2. Per germline, CDR1 DFQATT and CDR2 SNEGSKA (reference sequence). The CDR3 extends over 15 amino acids. V shed 6 bases and J 0 bases; nucleotides not matched to a gene: 6. The CDR3 DNA reads as TGCAGTGCCCATAGACTAGCGGCCTCCTACAATGAGCAGTTCTTC. Translating gives CSAHRLAASYNEQFF.

A word on this clonotype: At one boundary the junction diverges from the germline segment, which might be a read error. This sequence joins TRBV5-1 and TRBJ1-1; 7 bases agree with TRBD1. The CDR3 runs to 15 residues. CDR1 is SGHRS and CDR2 is YFSETQ in the germline V gene. In DNA form, the CDR3 reads TGCGCCAGCAGCACCCGACAGGGATTGAACACTGAAGCTCTCTTT. Residues: CASSTRQGLNTEALF. The complete variable domain, with remaining parts taken from reference TRBV5-1 and TRBJ1-1, reads KAGVTQTPRYLIKTRGQQVTLSCSPISGHRSVSWYQQTPGQGLQFLFEYFSETQRNKGNFPGRFSGRQFSNSRSEMNVSTLELGDSALYLCASSTRQGLNTEALFGQGTRLTVV.

This clonotype was counted only a few times. The chain joins TRBV6-1 to TRBJ2-7; D gene ambiguous. Between the trimmed V and J ends, which lost 2 bases and 4 bases, there was a span of 9 bases. Germline V gene lookup returns CDR1 MNHNS and CDR2 SASEGT. This CDR3 has 13 amino acids. In DNA form, the CDR3 reads TGTGCCAGCAGTGAAACCGCGGCATACGAGCAGTACTTC. Translating it yields CASSETAAYEQYF.

Ten or more counts support this clonotype. The chain employs TRBV12-3 or TRBV12-4 and TRBJ1-1, with 7 bases lining up with TRBD1. This CDR3 has 14 amino acids. V dropped 3 bases and J dropped 3; count of bases not matched to a gene: 4. In nucleotides, the CDR3 is TGTGCCAGCAGTTTCAGGGGGGGGTACACTGAAGCTTTCTTT. This encodes CASSFRGGYTEAFF.

This clonotype has a handful of counts. This chain uses TRBV5-1 with TRBJ2-3, with 7 bases matching TRBD1. Germline CDR1 is SGHRS and CDR2 is YFSETQ. The J segment lost 5 bases and the V segment lost 6 bases, leaving 9 bases of the junction unmatched. CDR3 length: 14 amino acids. The CDR3 DNA sequence: TGCGCCAGCACCGAGGGGCCAGGGGGAGATACGCAGTATTTT. Protein product: CASTEGPGGDTQYF. Together with reference TRBV5-1 and TRBJ2-3, the CDR3 gives the full variable domain: KAGVTQTPRYLIKTRGQQVTLSCSPISGHRSVSWYQQTPGQGLQFLFEYFSETQRNKGNFPGRFSGRQFSNSRSEMNVSTLELGDSALYLCASTEGPGGDTQYFGPGTRLTVL.

The rearrangement links TRBV27 to TRBJ2-7; D uncertain. With 5 bases removed from V and 4 bases from J, the gap between germline ends came to 15 bases. The CDR3 has 14 amino acids. Germline assignment: CDR1 MNHEY and CDR2 SMNVEV (reference sequence). This CDR3 is CASSPSSRWYEQYF. The CDR3 DNA follows: TGTGCCAGCAGTCCGTCCTCGCGTTGGTACGAGCAGTACTTC.

In DNA, the CDR3 is TGTGCCAGCAGTGTGGAACAGGGGGCCTCCTATGGCTACACCTTC. Translated: CASSVEQGASYGYTF. This chain uses TRBV6-4 with TRBJ1-2; 9 nucleotides match TRBD1. The CDR3 sequence is 15 residues long. V lost 4 bases, J lost 4 bases, and 7 bases stayed unmatched. CDR1 is MRHNA and CDR2 is SNTAGT in the germline V gene.

Ten or more counts support this clonotype. The J gene is TRBJ2-1, the V gene TRBV20-1; D unresolved. Germline CDR1 DFQATT, CDR2 SNEGSKA (reference sequence). This CDR3 region has 15 residues. V dropped 6 bases and J dropped 0 bases, with 15 bases sitting between them. The chain's CDR3 is CSAALGPSSYNEQFF. The CDR3 bases are TGCAGTGCCGCCTTGGGTCCAAGCTCCTACAATGAGCAGTTCTTC.

This clonotype has ten or more counts. The CDR3 loop is CASTTRAPRTEAFF. The DNA for the CDR3 is TGTGCCAGCACCACAAGGGCTCCACGGACTGAAGCTTTCTTT. The V and J genes are TRBV7-2 and TRBJ1-1; D is unresolved. V lost 7 bases and J lost 5, with 17 bases in between. There are 14 residues in the CDR3. Per germline, CDR1 SGHTA and CDR2 FQGNSA.

The chain combines TRBV5-1 with TRBJ2-5, with unresolved D. This CDR3 region has 14 residues. Germline V lookup: CDR1 SGHRS, CDR2 YFSETQ. With 0 bases removed from V and 3 bases from J, the gap between germline ends came to 9 bases. The CDR3 loop reads CASSLEAAKETQYF. In DNA, the CDR3 is TGCGCCAGCAGCTTGGAGGCAGCGAAAGAGACCCAGTACTTC. The variable domain in full, with the rest retrieved from reference TRBV5-1 and TRBJ2-5, is KAGVTQTPRYLIKTRGQQVTLSCSPISGHRSVSWYQQTPGQGLQFLFEYFSETQRNKGNFPGRFSGRQFSNSRSEMNVSTLELGDSALYLCASSLEAAKETQYFGPGTRLLVL.

This clonotype was seen more than once but under ten times. The chain combines TRBV12-3 or TRBV12-4 with TRBJ2-5; 8 nucleotides align to TRBD2. The length of the CDR3 is 15 residues. Germline trimming cut 5 bases from V and 2 bases from J; bases unmatched to any gene: 7. CDR3 DNA sequence: TGTGCCAGCAGTCCGGGACTAGGAGGACAAGAGACCCAGTACTTC. This encodes CASSPGLGGQETQYF.

The CDR3 spells CAWSVQHTQYF. The DNA for the CDR3 is TGTGCCTGGAGTGTCCAGCATACGCAGTATTTT. The genes are TRBV30 and TRBJ2-3; D not certain. CDR1 and CDR2 from the germline V gene are GTSNPN and SVGIG (reference sequence). The V end was cut by 0 bases, the J end by 7 bases, with 5 bases between. CDR3 size: 11 residues. Full variable domain (rest looked up from reference TRBV30 and TRBJ2-3): SQTIHQWPATLVQPVGSPLSLECTVEGTSNPNLYWYRQAAGRGLQLLFYSVGIGQISSEVPQNLSASRPQDRQFILSSKKLLLSDSGFYLCAWSVQHTQYFGPGTRLTVL.